Listed below are T cell receptor beta chains from one sample, sequenced in a study of shared clonotypes between healthy human individuals. Only in-frame clones appear in the TCRdb table, and some are missing; sequencing was by immunoSEQ multiplex PCR. The data contain approximately 2.5 million clones, around 90% of them singletons. Sequencing input: naive CD4+ T cells sorted from blood. The receptors stem from a man younger than 35 in good health. Both conserved end residues are part of each CDR3. Each record gives: clone size, V gene, D gene, J gene, CDR3 DNA, CDR3 protein. D genes are given only for firm matches. Rows may omit the clone size; those that give it use once, few, many or a size class.

>.|TRBV14|.|TRBJ1-2
TGTGCCAGCAGCCAGAGGACAGACTATGGCTACACCTTC
CASSQRTDYGYTF
>.|TRBV19|.|TRBJ1-2
TGTGCCAGTAGTGCTGCTAACTATGGCTACACCTTC
CASSAANYGYTF
>.|TRBV30|.|TRBJ2-7
TGTGCCTGGTGCCCCTCAGGCAGGGTCTACGAGCAGTACTTC
CAWCPSGRVYEQYF
>once|TRBV18|.|TRBJ2-6
TGTGCCAGCTCACCAGTCACGGGGGGCCACTCTGGGGCCAACGTCCTGACTTTC
CASSPVTGGHSGANVLTF
>.|TRBV29-1|.|TRBJ2-5
TGCAGCGTTGAAGATCCTCGAGGGCCCTTACAAGAGACCCAGTACTTC
CSVEDPRGPLQETQYF
>.|TRBV11-2|TRBD2|TRBJ2-3
TGTGCCAGCAGCACCGGGACTAGCGGGTTAACGCAGTATTTT
CASSTGTSGLTQYF
>.|TRBV19|TRBD2|TRBJ2-2
TGTGCCAGTAGTATAGGGCCCGGGGGGGCTACCGGGGAGCTGTTTTTT
CASSIGPGGATGELFF
>.|TRBV10-3|TRBD1|TRBJ1-1
TGTGCCATCAGTAGGGACAGTGGGGACACTGAAGCTTTCTTT
CAISRDSGDTEAFF
>.|TRBV18|TRBD2|TRBJ2-7
TGTGCCAGCTCACCACCGCGGTCTAGCGGGGAAAAGGAGCAGTACTTC
CASSPPRSSGEKEQYF
>.|TRBV7-6|TRBD2|TRBJ2-2
TGTGCCAGCAGCCTTGGACTAGCGGATGAGAACACCGGGGAGCTGTTTTTT
CASSLGLADENTGELFF
>once|TRBV6-6|TRBD1|TRBJ2-7
TGTGCCAGCAGAGAGGGACAGGGGGTCTACGAGCAGTACTTC
CASREGQGVYEQYF
>.|TRBV4-1|.|TRBJ2-1
TGCGCCAGCAGCCAAGAACATTACAATGAGCAGTTCTTC
CASSQEHYNEQFF
>.|TRBV21-1|.|TRBJ2-5
TGTGCCAGCAGCAAAGCGGGAGAGACCCAGTACTTC
CASSKAGETQYF
>.|TRBV9|.|TRBJ2-3
TGTGCCAGCAGCACTGAAGGAATCACAGATACGCAGTATTTT
CASSTEGITDTQYF
>once|TRBV9|TRBD1|TRBJ1-1
TGTGCCAGCAGCGCGTCGGGACAGTTAAACACTGAAGCTTTCTTT
CASSASGQLNTEAFF
>.|TRBV5-1|.|TRBJ2-5
TGCGCCAGCAGCTTGTGGGCTAGTCTAATAGAGACCCAGTACTTC
CASSLWASLIETQYF
>once|TRBV6-5|TRBD2|TRBJ2-2
TGTGCCAGCAGACTTAGCGGGGGGGCGATCGGGGAGCTGTTTTTT
CASRLSGGAIGELFF
>.|TRBV9|.|TRBJ2-3
TGTGCCAGCAGCCCCTCCGTCTTGAATACGCAGTATTTT
CASSPSVLNTQYF
>.|TRBV2|.|TRBJ1-6
TGTGCCAGCAGTGAAGAAGGGGACTCTAATTCACCCCTCCACTTT
CASSEEGDSNSPLHF
>.|TRBV2|.|TRBJ1-5
TGTGCCAGCGAGAACGGTCCACGGAATCAGCCCCAGCATTTT
CASENGPRNQPQHF
>.|TRBV18|.|TRBJ2-7
TGTGCCAGCTCACCACCGACCGCCGTTAACTACGAGCAGTACTTC
CASSPPTAVNYEQYF
>.|TRBV18|.|TRBJ2-3
TGTGCCAGCTCACAGACCCGCGGAGGCTCAGATACGCAGTATTTT
CASSQTRGGSDTQYF
>.|TRBV10-3|TRBD1|TRBJ2-1
TGTGCCATCAGCGGGACAGACCCCGAGGTCTCCTACAATGAGCAGTTCTTC
CAISGTDPEVSYNEQFF
>.|TRBV7-8|.|TRBJ2-5
TGTGCCAGCAGCTTAGCTCTCAGTAAGGAGACCCAGTACTTC
CASSLALSKETQYF
>once|TRBV5-4|.|TRBJ2-2
TGTGCCAGCAGCTTAAGGTCAGGTGGTGTCACCGGGGAGCTGTTTTTT
CASSLRSGGVTGELFF
>.|TRBV2|.|TRBJ1-5
TGTGCCAGCAGTGGAGGGCGACTCCAGCCCCAGCATTTT
CASSGGRLQPQHF
>once|TRBV11-2|.|TRBJ2-2
TGTGCCAGCAGCTTAGGGAGCACCGGGGAGCTGTTTTTT
CASSLGSTGELFF
>.|TRBV19|TRBD1|TRBJ2-4
TGTGCCAGTAGTATTGGACCCGTTGGGACAGGGAAAAACATTCAGTACTTC
CASSIGPVGTGKNIQYF
>.|TRBV5-6|TRBD1|TRBJ2-7
TGTGCCAGCAGCGCCGGGACAGGGGGCTACGAGCAGTACTTC
CASSAGTGGYEQYF
>.|TRBV7-2|.|TRBJ1-4
TGTGCCAGCAGCTTAGGGGGAATGGCAACTAATGAAAAACTGTTTTTT
CASSLGGMATNEKLFF
>.|TRBV10-3|TRBD1|TRBJ1-2
TGTGCCATCAGAGGGACAGGGGTTAACTATGGCTACACCTTC
CAIRGTGVNYGYTF
>.|TRBV13|TRBD2|TRBJ2-3
TGTGCCAGCAGCTTAACTAAGTTTGTAGCGGGAGGAGGTCCAGATACGCAGTATTTT
CASSLTKFVAGGGPDTQYF
>.|TRBV19|TRBD2|TRBJ2-3
TGTGCCAGTAGTCCCGGACTAGCAGTTAGGGCGCAGTATTTT
CASSPGLAVRAQYF
>.|TRBV7-2|.|TRBJ2-7
TGTGCCAGCAGCGGGACGGGACTGCGCGAGCAGTACTTC
CASSGTGLREQYF
>.|TRBV10-3|TRBD2|TRBJ2-5
TGTGCCATCAGTGCAGCGGGAGAGGTGGGGACCCAGTACTTC
CAISAAGEVGTQYF
>.|TRBV4-2|TRBD1|TRBJ1-1
TGTGCCAGCAGCCAAGCTGGACAGGGGACTGAAGCTTTCTTT
CASSQAGQGTEAFF
>.|TRBV18|.|TRBJ2-7
TGTGCCAGCTCCGACCAAGGGGCCCACGAGCAGTACTTC
CASSDQGAHEQYF
>.|TRBV5-1|.|TRBJ2-3
TGCGCCAGCAGCTTGGTCAGCCCAGATACGCAGTATTTT
CASSLVSPDTQYF
>.|TRBV9|.|TRBJ2-3
TGTGCCAGCAGCGTATTAGGGACCCCGGGGGGCACAGATACGCAGTATTTT
CASSVLGTPGGTDTQYF
>.|TRBV7-7|TRBD2|TRBJ2-1
TGTGCTAGCAGCAGGACTAGCGGGTTCTATGAGCAGTTCTTC
CASSRTSGFYEQFF
>.|TRBV7-2|.|TRBJ1-2
TGTGCCAGCAGCTTCCCGGGACAAGACTATGGCTACACCTTC
CASSFPGQDYGYTF
>.|TRBV4-1|.|TRBJ1-4
TGCGCCAGCAGCCAATTGTGGGGAACTAATGAAAAACTGTTTTTT
CASSQLWGTNEKLFF
>.|TRBV28|TRBD1|TRBJ1-6
TGTGCCAGCAGTTTAGGCGACAGGGGGTTTGTTTCACCCCTCCACTTT
CASSLGDRGFVSPLHF
>.|TRBV30|.|TRBJ1-4
TGTGCCGCATTACAGGGTAATGAAAAACTGTTTTTT
CAALQGNEKLFF
>.|TRBV30|.|TRBJ1-6
TGTGCCTGGAGCGGGCAGGCGGGTACGTCCCTCCACTTT
CAWSGQAGTSLHF
>.|TRBV2|.|TRBJ2-1
TGTGCCAGCAGTGTTGGGGGATTCAATGAGCAGTTCTTC
CASSVGGFNEQFF